Shown below are 11 T cell receptor beta chains from a single sample sequenced in a study of cytomegalovirus exposure and HLA in healthy donors. The PCR ran on 60 Vbeta and 13 Jbeta primers. Generated by immunoSEQ multiplex PCR, the TCRdb table keeps only in-frame clones and is missing some. The sample has about 190,000 clones; about nine tenths are singletons. The source material was PBMCs. The origin of the receptors is a boy under 10 years old in good health and CMV-seronegative.

The V and J genes are TRBV29-1 and TRBJ2-1; possibly TRBD1 for D (6 bases). The CDR3 extends over 16 amino acids. The germline CDR1 and CDR2 sequences are SQVTM and ANQGSEA. Trimming left V 6 bases short and J 9 bases short, with 27 bases between. DNA for the CDR3: TGCAGCGTCCTCAAGCAGATGGGGGCGGCGGACGGTGAGCAGTTCTTC. This encodes CSVLKQMGAADGEQFF.

This chain connects TRBV9 to TRBJ1-1, with 8 bases matching TRBD1. CDR3 size: 12 residues. Losses at the gene ends were 4 bases for V and 6 bases for J; bases not matched to a gene: 2. Per germline, CDR1 SGDLS and CDR2 YYNGEE. The CDR3 region is CASSQQGAEAFF. The CDR3 region has the DNA TGTGCCAGCAGCCAACAGGGGGCTGAAGCTTTCTTT.

The rearrangement links TRBV19 to TRBJ1-1; 8 bases are a match to TRBD1. The CDR3 is 16 amino acids. The trim removed 10 bases at V and 1 base at J, leaving 14 bases unmatched. Germline-derived CDR1 and CDR2 are LNHDA and SQIVND (reference sequence). The CDR3 is CATNNRGTGGNTEAFF. Here the CDR3 DNA reads TGTGCCACCAACAACAGGGGGACGGGGGGGAACACTGAAGCTTTCTTT.

The chain links TRBV7-9 to TRBJ2-1; 8 bases are shared with TRBD2. Germline V gene data show CDR1 as SEHNR and CDR2 as FQNEAQ (reference sequence). The V segment lost 1 base and the J segment 0 bases; nucleotides outside the gene matches: 11. The length of the CDR3 is 19 residues. The CDR3 loop reads CASSLGFSGAGSSYNEQFF. CDR3 coding DNA: TGTGCCAGCAGCTTAGGCTTTAGCGGGGCGGGAAGCTCCTACAATGAGCAGTTCTTC. Full variable domain (outside the CDR3, taken from reference TRBV7-9 and TRBJ2-1): DTGVSQNPRHKITKRGQNVTFRCDPISEHNRLYWYRQTLGQGPEFLTYFQNEAQLEKSRLLSDRFSAERPKGSFSTLEIQRTEQGDSAMYLCASSLGFSGAGSSYNEQFFGPGTRLTVL.

The J gene is TRBJ1-2, the V gene TRBV27; TRBD1 matches at 9 bases. Germline CDR1 and CDR2: MNHEY and SMNVEV (reference sequence). Unmatched junction bases numbered 8, after V lost 6 bases and J lost 6 bases. The CDR3 totals 14 residues. The CDR3 region is CASRTGGKSDGYTF. The CDR3, as DNA: TGTGCCAGCAGGACAGGGGGGAAAAGTGATGGCTACACCTTC.

The gene calls are TRBV5-1 and TRBJ2-2; 9 nucleotides align to TRBD1. V dropped 6 bases and J dropped 5; count of bases not matched to a gene: 17. The germline gives CDR1 SGHRS, CDR2 YFSETQ. The CDR3 is 18 residues long. CDR3 region: CASTPGPRQGGLTGELFF. CDR3 bases: TGCGCCAGCACCCCGGGCCCACGACAGGGGGGTTTAACCGGGGAGCTGTTTTTT.

This clone was picked up one time. The V gene is TRBV6-5, the J gene TRBJ2-3; 9 bases match TRBD2. CDR3 length: 16 amino acids. The V gene's germline CDR1 is MNHEY and CDR2 SVGAGI. V dropped 0 bases and J dropped 2; count of bases not matched to a gene: 3. In nucleotides, the CDR3 is TGTGCCAGCAGTTACTCTAGCGGGAGTCCCACAGATACGCAGTATTTT. The encoded protein is CASSYSSGSPTDTQYF.

This chain connects TRBV7-3 to TRBJ1-2, with TRBD1 matching 10 bases. From germline, CDR1 is SGHTA and CDR2 FQGTGA. This CDR3 contains 14 residues. J was trimmed by 6 bases and V by 2 bases; bases with no gene match: 3. The CDR3 coding sequence is TGTGCCAGCAGCTTAGGGGGGACAGGGGATGGCTACACCTTC. Translation gives CASSLGGTGDGYTF.

The rearrangement joins TRBV5-8 to TRBJ2-2, with unresolved D. Germline CDR1 is SGHTS and CDR2 is YDEGEE. The CDR3 is made up of 16 amino acids. Trimming left V 0 bases short and J 4 bases short, with 13 bases between. The CDR3 coding sequence is TGTGCCAGCAGCTTGGGGCCAGGTATAGGCACCGGGGAGCTGTTTTTT. It yields the protein CASSLGPGIGTGELFF. Drawing the rest from reference TRBV5-8 and TRBJ2-2, the complete variable domain is EAGVTQSPTHLIKTRGQQATLRCSPISGHTSVYWYQQALGLGLQFLLWYDEGEERNRGNFPPRFSGRQFPNYSSELNVNALELEDSALYLCASSLGPGIGTGELFFGEGSRLTVL.

The V gene is TRBV5-4, the J gene TRBJ2-5; 13 nucleotides line up with TRBD2. This CDR3 is built from 16 residues. CDR1 SGHNT and CDR2 YYREEE come from the germline V gene (reference sequence). The V gene end was trimmed by 2 bases and the J gene end by 4 bases; junction bases not matched to a gene: 5. CDR3 amino acids: CASSFSGLAGVETQYF. Here the CDR3 DNA reads TGTGCCAGCAGCTTTTCCGGACTAGCGGGAGTAGAGACCCAGTACTTC.

The rearrangement joins TRBV28 to TRBJ2-3, with 9 nucleotides matching TRBD1. The CDR3 extends over 14 amino acids. From germline, CDR1 is MDHEN and CDR2 SYDVKM. Trimming at V came to 4 bases and at J to 5 bases, leaving 4 bases not matched to a gene. CDR3 nucleotide sequence: TGTGCCAGCAGTTACAGGGGGCGCAGAGATACGCAGTATTTT. Translation gives CASSYRGRRDTQYF.